This T cell receptor (beta chain) was captured in a study of shared T cell receptors in the human thymus. Trimming removed 1 base from V and 6 bases from J; junction bases left unmatched: 15. CDR1 SGDLS and CDR2 YYNGEE come from the germline V gene. CDR3 size: 17 residues. This clone was observed a few times. Profiled with immunoSEQ multiplex PCR; TCRdb holds only in-frame clones, not every one. Among more than 550,000 clones listed, over 75% were seen once. The same data also went into a second study, on human thymus T cells.

The chain has TRBV9 and TRBJ1-2; 7 positions agree with TRBD1. Sequenced: thymocytes. This TCR derives from a girl under three years old with a congenital heart defect. Here the CDR3 reads CASSVSHVPRQGDGYTF. For the CDR3, the DNA is TGTGCCAGCAGCGTATCCCATGTCCCCCGACAGGGAGATGGCTACACCTTC.